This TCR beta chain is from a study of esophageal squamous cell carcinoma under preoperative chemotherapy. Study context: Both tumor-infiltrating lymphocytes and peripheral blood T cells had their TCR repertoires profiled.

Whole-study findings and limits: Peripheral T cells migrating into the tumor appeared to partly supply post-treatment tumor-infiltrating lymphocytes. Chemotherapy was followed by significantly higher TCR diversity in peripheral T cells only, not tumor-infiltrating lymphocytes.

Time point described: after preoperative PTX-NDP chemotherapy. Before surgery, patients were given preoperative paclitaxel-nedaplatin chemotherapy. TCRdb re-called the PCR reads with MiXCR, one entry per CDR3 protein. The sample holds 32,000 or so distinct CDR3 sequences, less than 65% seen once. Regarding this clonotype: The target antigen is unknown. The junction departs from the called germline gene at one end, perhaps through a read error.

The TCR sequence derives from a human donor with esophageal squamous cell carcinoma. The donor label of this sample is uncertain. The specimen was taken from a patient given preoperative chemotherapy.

The CDR3 nucleotides are TGTGCCAGGGGGTTAGCGGCTGCAAGCACCGGGAAGCTGTTTTTT. This sequence encodes CARGLAAASTGKLFF. This chain uses TRBV7-2 with TRBJ2-2, with TRBD2 as a possible D gene (6 bases). This CDR3 has 15 residues. Germline V gene sequence: CDR1 SGHTA, CDR2 FQGNSA.